This TCR gamma chain was documented in a study of gamma-delta chains in newborns, infants, children. V lost 4 bases and J lost 10; bases outside the gene matches: 0. The CDR3 totals 10 residues. Germline CDR1 reads EGSNGY; CDR2 reads YDSYNSKV. With CATT, TCRdb re-called clones from the reads. The repertoire holds about 1,000 gamma-chain clones, with about 35% as singletons. This clone came up a few times. The genes are TRGV2 and TRGJP1. The specimen was blood. The clonotype comes from a child who was a newborn, infant or young child, either healthy, febrile or measles-vaccinated (not recorded which). The CDR3 sequence: CATWDWFKIF. For the CDR3, the DNA is TGTGCCACCTGGGATTGGTTCAAGATATTT.